Listed below are T cell receptor beta chains from one sample, sequenced in a study of blood T cell repertoires in COVID-19. Clones were sequenced by immunoSEQ multiplex PCR, and TCRdb holds only the in-frame ones, with some missing. The repertoire holds roughly 90,000 clones, with roughly nine tenths as singletons. Source material: peripheral blood. The receptors derive from a man in his fifties or sixties with acute or convalescent COVID-19. CDR3s include the opening cysteine and the closing phenylalanine or tryptophan. Each record gives: D gene, J gene, clone size, V gene, CDR3 DNA, CDR3 protein. D genes are given only for firm matches. Size tells how often a clone was seen (once, few, many) or the class of an expanded clone, and some rows leave it out.

d_gene: .; j_gene: TRBJ2-5; abundance: .; v_gene: TRBV24-1; CDR3nt: TGTGCCACCAGTGTGGGGGGGCGAGAGACCCAGTACTTC; CDR3aa: CATSVGGRETQYF
d_gene: TRBD1; j_gene: TRBJ1-2; abundance: .; v_gene: TRBV3-1/TRBV3-2; CDR3nt: TGTGCCAGCAGCCTCGGACAGGTCGCGCACAGGGAAATTGGTGGCTACACCTTC; CDR3aa: CASSLGQVAHREIGGYTF
d_gene: TRBD1; j_gene: TRBJ1-4; abundance: .; v_gene: TRBV4-3; CDR3nt: TGCGCCAGCAGCCAGGAGGACAGGAGTAATGAAAAACTGTTTTTT; CDR3aa: CASSQEDRSNEKLFF
d_gene: .; j_gene: TRBJ1-2; abundance: .; v_gene: TRBV3-1/TRBV3-2; CDR3nt: TGTGCCAGCAGCCCGAAAAGCAGACTCTATGGCTACACCTTC; CDR3aa: CASSPKSRLYGYTF
d_gene: TRBD2; j_gene: TRBJ2-5; abundance: .; v_gene: TRBV27; CDR3nt: TGTGCCAGCAGTCCGGGGACTAGCGGGAGGGAGACCCAGTACTTC; CDR3aa: CASSPGTSGRETQYF
d_gene: .; j_gene: TRBJ2-1; abundance: once; v_gene: TRBV3-1/TRBV3-2; CDR3nt: TGTGCCAGCAGCCAGAGAGGACTGAGCTCCTACAATGAGCAGTTCTTC; CDR3aa: CASSQRGLSSYNEQFF
d_gene: TRBD1; j_gene: TRBJ1-2; abundance: .; v_gene: TRBV11-2; CDR3nt: TGTGCCAGCAGCTTAGATCGGGACAGACTATACACCTTC; CDR3aa: CASSLDRDRLYTF
d_gene: TRBD1; j_gene: TRBJ2-1; abundance: few; v_gene: TRBV7-9; CDR3nt: TGTGCCAGCAGTAGGGACAGGGGGCACCGGTCGGGAGTGAGGGAGCAGTTCTTC; CDR3aa: CASSRDRGHRSGVREQFF
d_gene: TRBD2; j_gene: TRBJ2-5; abundance: .; v_gene: TRBV18; CDR3nt: TGTGCCAGCTCCCCTGGACTAGCGGGGACAGAGACCCAGTACTTC; CDR3aa: CASSPGLAGTETQYF
d_gene: .; j_gene: TRBJ1-5; abundance: .; v_gene: TRBV6-5; CDR3nt: TGTGCCAGCAGTCCTGACAGGAGCAATCAGCCCCAGCATTTT; CDR3aa: CASSPDRSNQPQHF
d_gene: .; j_gene: TRBJ1-1; abundance: .; v_gene: TRBV5-6; CDR3nt: TGTGCCAGCAGCTCCCGGGGCTCGGAGGGGCCGTTGAGGACTGAAGCTTTCTTT; CDR3aa: CASSSRGSEGPLRTEAFF
d_gene: .; j_gene: TRBJ1-6; abundance: .; v_gene: TRBV7-8; CDR3nt: TGTGCCAGCAGCTTACAGGGGCTCCTCCAATATAATTCACCCCTCCACTTT; CDR3aa: CASSLQGLLQYNSPLHF
d_gene: .; j_gene: TRBJ1-1; abundance: .; v_gene: TRBV12-3/TRBV12-4; CDR3nt: TGTGCCAGCAGTTTATATCGGGACACTGAAGCTTTCTTT; CDR3aa: CASSLYRDTEAFF
d_gene: TRBD2; j_gene: TRBJ2-1; abundance: .; v_gene: TRBV7-2; CDR3nt: TGTGCCAGCAGCTTCCTCCCCGCGGGGGGGCGCAACAATGAGCAGTTCTTC; CDR3aa: CASSFLPAGGRNNEQFF
d_gene: TRBD2; j_gene: TRBJ2-1; abundance: .; v_gene: TRBV5-6; CDR3nt: TGTGCCAGCAGCTTACTAGCGGGAGTTTATAATGAGCAGTTCTTC; CDR3aa: CASSLLAGVYNEQFF
d_gene: .; j_gene: TRBJ2-2; abundance: .; v_gene: TRBV7-3; CDR3nt: TGTGCCAGCAGTCGGGAGTTTTCCGGGGAGCTGTTTTTT; CDR3aa: CASSREFSGELFF
d_gene: TRBD1; j_gene: TRBJ2-5; abundance: .; v_gene: TRBV7-2; CDR3nt: TGTGCCAGCAGCACTCGGACAGGGGAGAAAGAGACCCAGTACTTC; CDR3aa: CASSTRTGEKETQYF
d_gene: .; j_gene: TRBJ1-3; abundance: few; v_gene: TRBV5-1; CDR3nt: TGCGCCAGCAGCCGACTTACAGCCCGGGAGGGGGACACCATATATTTT; CDR3aa: CASSRLTAREGDTIYF
d_gene: TRBD1; j_gene: TRBJ2-3; abundance: .; v_gene: TRBV6-1; CDR3nt: TGTGCCAGCAGTGAAGGGACAGGGGGCACAGATACGCAGTATTTT; CDR3aa: CASSEGTGGTDTQYF
d_gene: .; j_gene: TRBJ2-1; abundance: .; v_gene: TRBV27; CDR3nt: TGTGCCAGCAGCCAGGGGGACAGCGGGTTCAATGAGCAGTTCTTC; CDR3aa: CASSQGDSGFNEQFF
d_gene: TRBD1; j_gene: TRBJ2-3; abundance: .; v_gene: TRBV28; CDR3nt: TGTGCCAGCAGCCCCGGGACAGGGCGCACAGATACGCAGTATTTT; CDR3aa: CASSPGTGRTDTQYF
d_gene: TRBD1; j_gene: TRBJ2-2; abundance: .; v_gene: TRBV29-1; CDR3nt: TGCAGCGTTGAACCCGCCCCAGGGGGCACCGGGGAGCTGTTTTTT; CDR3aa: CSVEPAPGGTGELFF
d_gene: TRBD1; j_gene: TRBJ1-2; abundance: .; v_gene: TRBV16; CDR3nt: TGTGCCAGCAGCCATCAGACAGGGACTAACTATGGCTACACCTTC; CDR3aa: CASSHQTGTNYGYTF
d_gene: .; j_gene: TRBJ2-3; abundance: .; v_gene: TRBV2; CDR3nt: TGTGCCAGCGGGATCCGGCAGGGAAGCACAGATACGCAGTATTTT; CDR3aa: CASGIRQGSTDTQYF
d_gene: .; j_gene: TRBJ1-2; abundance: .; v_gene: TRBV14; CDR3nt: TGTGCCAGCAGCTCACGGCCAGGGAATGGCTACACCTTC; CDR3aa: CASSSRPGNGYTF
d_gene: .; j_gene: TRBJ1-2; abundance: .; v_gene: TRBV30; CDR3nt: TGTGCCTGGAGTGTGCAGGCAAACTATGGCTACACCTTC; CDR3aa: CAWSVQANYGYTF
d_gene: TRBD2; j_gene: TRBJ2-7; abundance: .; v_gene: TRBV2; CDR3nt: TGTGCCAGCAGTTCCCTCCTAGCGGGAGGTCCATACGAGCAGTACTTC; CDR3aa: CASSSLLAGGPYEQYF
d_gene: .; j_gene: TRBJ2-3; abundance: .; v_gene: TRBV4-2; CDR3nt: TGTGCCAGCAGCCAAGGGCTCCAAGCGGGAGATACGCAGTATTTT; CDR3aa: CASSQGLQAGDTQYF
d_gene: .; j_gene: TRBJ1-5; abundance: .; v_gene: TRBV11-3; CDR3nt: TGTGCCAGCAGCTTGGCGGGACGGGGTATATACAATCAGCCCCAGCATTTT; CDR3aa: CASSLAGRGIYNQPQHF
d_gene: .; j_gene: TRBJ2-1; abundance: .; v_gene: TRBV2; CDR3nt: TGTGCCAGCAGTGAAGAGAGACTAGAGAGAAATGAGCAGTTCTTC; CDR3aa: CASSEERLERNEQFF
d_gene: .; j_gene: TRBJ2-7; abundance: .; v_gene: TRBV2; CDR3nt: TGTGCCAGCAACCCGGGCTACGAGCAGTACTTC; CDR3aa: CASNPGYEQYF
d_gene: TRBD2; j_gene: TRBJ2-1; abundance: .; v_gene: TRBV24-1; CDR3nt: TGTGCCACCAGTAGCGGGGGGTTCGGGAATGAGCAGTTCTTC; CDR3aa: CATSSGGFGNEQFF
d_gene: .; j_gene: TRBJ1-4; abundance: many; v_gene: TRBV2; CDR3nt: TGTGCCACCGGGACACTATTTACTTCAACTAATGAAAAACTGTTTTTT; CDR3aa: CATGTLFTSTNEKLFF
d_gene: TRBD1; j_gene: TRBJ1-2; abundance: .; v_gene: TRBV29-1; CDR3nt: TGCAGCGTTGAAGGGACAGGGAAGGAGGCTAACTATGGCTACACCTTC; CDR3aa: CSVEGTGKEANYGYTF
d_gene: TRBD1; j_gene: TRBJ2-2; abundance: .; v_gene: TRBV25-1; CDR3nt: TGTGCCAGCAGTGGGAATAGGGACAGGTTAAACACCGGGGAGCTGTTTTTT; CDR3aa: CASSGNRDRLNTGELFF
d_gene: .; j_gene: TRBJ1-2; abundance: .; v_gene: TRBV7-2; CDR3nt: TGTGCCAGCAGCTTAAAGACAGGCCCCGATTGGGGTGGCTACACCTTC; CDR3aa: CASSLKTGPDWGGYTF
d_gene: TRBD2; j_gene: TRBJ2-7; abundance: .; v_gene: TRBV6-2/TRBV6-3; CDR3nt: TGTGCCAGCAGTAATCTAGCGGGAAGATCCTACGAGCAGTACTTC; CDR3aa: CASSNLAGRSYEQYF
d_gene: TRBD2; j_gene: TRBJ2-1; abundance: .; v_gene: TRBV19; CDR3nt: TGTGCCAGTAGTACAAACAAAGCGGGGGTTGACTACAATGAGCAGTTCTTC; CDR3aa: CASSTNKAGVDYNEQFF
d_gene: TRBD2; j_gene: TRBJ2-1; abundance: .; v_gene: TRBV11-2; CDR3nt: TGTGCCAGCAGCTTACTAGCGGGGGGGAGATGGGATGAGCAGTTCTTC; CDR3aa: CASSLLAGGRWDEQFF
d_gene: TRBD2; j_gene: TRBJ2-5; abundance: .; v_gene: TRBV2; CDR3nt: TGTGCCAGCAACGGGGGGGCGACCTACCAAGAGACCCAGTACTTC; CDR3aa: CASNGGATYQETQYF
d_gene: TRBD2; j_gene: TRBJ2-7; abundance: .; v_gene: TRBV28; CDR3nt: TGTGCCAGCAGTCTCGGGACTAGCGGGAGTCATGAGCAGTACTTC; CDR3aa: CASSLGTSGSHEQYF
d_gene: TRBD2; j_gene: TRBJ2-7; abundance: .; v_gene: TRBV5-5; CDR3nt: TGTGCCAGCAGCTTGGAGTACGGGAGGGCGGCCGAGCAGTACTTC; CDR3aa: CASSLEYGRAAEQYF
d_gene: TRBD1; j_gene: TRBJ2-2; abundance: .; v_gene: TRBV11-1; CDR3nt: TGTGCCAGCAGCGTGACAGGGGGGGGCACCGGGGAGCTGTTTTTT; CDR3aa: CASSVTGGGTGELFF
d_gene: TRBD2; j_gene: TRBJ2-3; abundance: .; v_gene: TRBV19; CDR3nt: TGTGCCAGTAGTATAAGGCGGGGGAGCACAGATACGCAGTATTTT; CDR3aa: CASSIRRGSTDTQYF
d_gene: TRBD1; j_gene: TRBJ1-2; abundance: .; v_gene: TRBV5-4; CDR3nt: TGTGCCAGCAGCTTTACCGGGACAGGCGGCTATGGCTACACCTTC; CDR3aa: CASSFTGTGGYGYTF
d_gene: .; j_gene: TRBJ2-5; abundance: .; v_gene: TRBV2; CDR3nt: TGTGCCAGCAGTGGACCGGGACAAGAGACCCAGTACTTC; CDR3aa: CASSGPGQETQYF
d_gene: TRBD2; j_gene: TRBJ2-3; abundance: .; v_gene: TRBV6-6; CDR3nt: TGTGCCGCGGGGGAGGCAGATACGCAGTATTTT; CDR3aa: CAAGEADTQYF
d_gene: TRBD1; j_gene: TRBJ2-4; abundance: once; v_gene: TRBV19; CDR3nt: TGTGCCAGTAGTATATCGCGGGACAGGTCGATAGCCAAAAACATTCAGTACTTC; CDR3aa: CASSISRDRSIAKNIQYF
d_gene: .; j_gene: TRBJ1-1; abundance: once; v_gene: TRBV3-1/TRBV3-2; CDR3nt: TGTGCCAGCAGCCAAGGCGTCGAAGCTTTCTTT; CDR3aa: CASSQGVEAFF
d_gene: TRBD2; j_gene: TRBJ2-3; abundance: .; v_gene: TRBV5-4; CDR3nt: TGTGCCAGCAGCAGTAGCGGGAGGGCAAGGACAGATACGCAGTATTTT; CDR3aa: CASSSSGRARTDTQYF
d_gene: .; j_gene: TRBJ2-5; abundance: .; v_gene: TRBV12-3/TRBV12-4; CDR3nt: TGTGCCAGCAGTCCCTGGGCCCGGGAGACCCAGTACTTC; CDR3aa: CASSPWARETQYF
d_gene: .; j_gene: TRBJ1-2; abundance: .; v_gene: TRBV5-8; CDR3nt: TGTGCCAGCAGCTTGGCCTCGTACTTCTATGGCTACACCTTC; CDR3aa: CASSLASYFYGYTF
d_gene: .; j_gene: TRBJ2-3; abundance: .; v_gene: TRBV5-8; CDR3nt: TGTGCCAGCAGCCCCCGGCCGAGGGCAGATACGCAGTATTTT; CDR3aa: CASSPRPRADTQYF